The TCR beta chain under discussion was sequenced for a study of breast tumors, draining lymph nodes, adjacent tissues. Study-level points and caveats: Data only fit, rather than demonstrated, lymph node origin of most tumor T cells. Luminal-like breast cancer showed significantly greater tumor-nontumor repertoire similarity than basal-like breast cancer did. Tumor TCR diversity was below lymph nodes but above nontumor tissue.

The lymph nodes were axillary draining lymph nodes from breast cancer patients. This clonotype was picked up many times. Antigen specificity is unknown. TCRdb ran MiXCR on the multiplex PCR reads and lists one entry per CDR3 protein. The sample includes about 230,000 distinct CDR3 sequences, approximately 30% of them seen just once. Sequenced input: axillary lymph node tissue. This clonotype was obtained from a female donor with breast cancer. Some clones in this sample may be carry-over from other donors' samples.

DNA for the CDR3: TGCGCCAGCAGCCACCCCAATGGACTAGCCGCACCCCGGGAGACCCAGTACTTC. This gives the protein CASSHPNGLAAPRETQYF. The rearrangement joins TRBV4-1 to TRBJ2-5; TRBD2 matches at 8 bases. The CDR3 loop spans 18 amino acids. Germline V lookup: CDR1 MGHRA, CDR2 YSYEKL. Germline trimming cut 3 bases from V and 5 bases from J; bases unmatched to any gene: 17.